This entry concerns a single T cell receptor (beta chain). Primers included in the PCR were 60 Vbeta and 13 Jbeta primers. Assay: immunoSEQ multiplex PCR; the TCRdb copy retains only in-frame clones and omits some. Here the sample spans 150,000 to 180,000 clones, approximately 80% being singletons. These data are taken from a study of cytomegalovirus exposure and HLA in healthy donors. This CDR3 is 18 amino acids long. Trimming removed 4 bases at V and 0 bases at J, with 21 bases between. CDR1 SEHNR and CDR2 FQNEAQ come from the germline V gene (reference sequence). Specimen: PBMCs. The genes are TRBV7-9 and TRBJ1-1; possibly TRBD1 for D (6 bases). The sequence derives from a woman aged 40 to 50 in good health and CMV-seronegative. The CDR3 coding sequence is TGTGCCAGCAGCTCAAATTCAGCGGAAGGGGGTATGAACACTGAAGCTTTCTTT. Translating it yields CASSSNSAEGGMNTEAFF.